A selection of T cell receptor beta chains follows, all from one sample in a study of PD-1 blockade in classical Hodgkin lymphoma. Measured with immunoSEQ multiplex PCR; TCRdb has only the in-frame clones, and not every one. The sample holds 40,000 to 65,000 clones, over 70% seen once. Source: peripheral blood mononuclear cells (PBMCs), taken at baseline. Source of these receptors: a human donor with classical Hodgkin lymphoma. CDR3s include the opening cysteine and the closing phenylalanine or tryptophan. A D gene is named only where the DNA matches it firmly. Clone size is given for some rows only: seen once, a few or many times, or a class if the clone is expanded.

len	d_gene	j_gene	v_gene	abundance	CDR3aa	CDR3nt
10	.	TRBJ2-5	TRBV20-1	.	CSGGVETQYF	TGCAGTGGGGGGGTAGAGACCCAGTACTTC
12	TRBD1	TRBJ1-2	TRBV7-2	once	CASSLQGEDYTF	TGTGCCAGCAGCTTACAGGGGGAGGACTACACCTTC
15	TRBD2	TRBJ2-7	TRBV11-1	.	CASSLAGLEIYEQYF	TGTGCCAGCAGCTTAGCGGGACTAGAGATCTACGAGCAGTACTTC
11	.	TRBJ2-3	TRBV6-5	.	CASSRLGGWYF	TGTGCCAGCAGCCGTCTAGGGGGTTGGTATTTT
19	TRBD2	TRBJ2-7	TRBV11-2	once	CASSFLRTSGSPLAYEQYF	TGTGCCAGCAGCTTTCTTCGGACTAGCGGGAGCCCCCTAGCCTACGAGCAGTACTTC
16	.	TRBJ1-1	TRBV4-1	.	CASSRIHDSLNTEAFF	TGCGCCAGCAGCCGTATTCACGACAGCCTGAACACTGAAGCTTTCTTT
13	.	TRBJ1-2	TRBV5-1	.	CASSFGGPSGYTF	TGCGCCAGCAGCTTTGGAGGGCCGTCTGGCTACACCTTC
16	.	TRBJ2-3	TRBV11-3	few	CASSYLFQYRTDTQYF	TGTGCCAGCAGCTACCTATTCCAATACAGAACAGATACGCAGTATTTT
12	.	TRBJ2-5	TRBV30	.	CAWDLAKETQYF	TGTGCCTGGGACCTAGCGAAGGAGACCCAGTACTTC
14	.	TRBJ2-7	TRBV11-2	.	CASSFRGGLYEQYF	TGTGCCAGCAGCTTCAGGGGGGGGCTCTACGAGCAGTACTTC
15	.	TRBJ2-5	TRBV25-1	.	CASSPGGIWGETQYF	TGTGCCAGCAGCCCTGGGGGAATTTGGGGGGAGACCCAGTACTTC
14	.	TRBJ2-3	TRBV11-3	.	CASSQASATDTQYF	TGTGCCAGCAGCCAGGCTAGCGCCACAGATACGCAGTATTTT
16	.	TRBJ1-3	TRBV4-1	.	CASSLVPTETGNTIYF	TGCGCCAGCAGCCTGGTCCCTACAGAGACTGGAAACACCATATATTTT
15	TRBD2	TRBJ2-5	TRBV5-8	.	CASSWGLAVQETQYF	TGTGCCAGCAGCTGGGGACTAGCAGTCCAAGAGACCCAGTACTTC
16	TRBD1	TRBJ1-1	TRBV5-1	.	CASSSGTGDVGTEAFF	TGCGCCAGCAGTTCCGGGACAGGGGATGTAGGCACTGAAGCTTTCTTT
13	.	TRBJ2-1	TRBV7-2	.	CASSLIRESEQFF	TGTGCCAGCAGCCTTATCCGGGAATCCGAGCAGTTCTTC
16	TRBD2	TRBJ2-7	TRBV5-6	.	CASSPTSGRVLPEQYF	TGTGCCAGCAGCCCGACTAGCGGGAGGGTCCTTCCTGAGCAGTACTTC
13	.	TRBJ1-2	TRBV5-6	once	CASSFQATYGYTF	TGTGCCAGCAGCTTTCAGGCAACCTATGGCTACACCTTC
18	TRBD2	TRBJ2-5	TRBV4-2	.	CASSQVMASGSYQETQYF	TGTGCCAGCAGCCAAGTTATGGCTAGCGGGAGCTATCAAGAGACCCAGTACTTC
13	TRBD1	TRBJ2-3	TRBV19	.	CASSIRGPRTQYF	TGTGCCAGTAGTATCAGGGGGCCTCGAACGCAGTATTTT
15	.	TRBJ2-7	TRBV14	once	CASSKGGTGTYEQYF	TGTGCCAGCAGCAAAGGAGGTACAGGGACCTACGAGCAGTACTTC
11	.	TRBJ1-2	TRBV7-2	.	CASSLNYGYTF	TGTGCCAGCAGCTTAAACTATGGCTACACCTTC
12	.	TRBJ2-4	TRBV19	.	CASSILGEEQYF	TGTGCCAGTAGTATTTTAGGGGAGGAACAGTACTTC
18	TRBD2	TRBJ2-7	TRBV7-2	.	CASSYGTSGRRVGYEQYF	TGTGCCAGCAGCTACGGGACTAGCGGGAGGCGAGTAGGCTACGAGCAGTACTTC
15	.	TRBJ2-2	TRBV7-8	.	CASSLADRNTGELFF	TGTGCCAGCAGCTTAGCGGATAGAAACACCGGGGAGCTGTTTTTT
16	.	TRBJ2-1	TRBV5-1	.	CASSSDRAKINNEQFF	TGCGCCAGCAGCTCGGACCGGGCTAAAATAAACAATGAGCAGTTCTTC
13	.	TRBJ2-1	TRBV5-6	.	CASTRGSYNEQFF	TGTGCCAGCACTAGGGGTTCCTACAATGAGCAGTTCTTC
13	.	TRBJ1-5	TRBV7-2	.	CASSFWTNQPQHF	TGTGCCAGCAGCTTCTGGACTAATCAGCCCCAGCATTTT
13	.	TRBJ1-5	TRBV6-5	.	CASSRTDNQPQHF	TGTGCCAGCAGTCGGACAGACAATCAGCCCCAGCATTTT
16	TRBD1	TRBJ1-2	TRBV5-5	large	CASSLLPTGGSEGYTF	TGTGCCAGCAGCTTACTTCCGACAGGGGGATCGGAAGGCTACACCTTC
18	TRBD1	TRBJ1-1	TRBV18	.	CASSVRDSLFPMNTEAFF	TGTGCCAGCTCAGTCCGGGACAGCCTCTTTCCCATGAACACTGAAGCTTTCTTT
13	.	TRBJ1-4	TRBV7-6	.	CASSLLGGGKLFF	TGTGCCAGCAGCTTATTAGGCGGCGGGAAACTGTTTTTT
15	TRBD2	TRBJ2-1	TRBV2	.	CASSQTSGRAGEQFF	TGTGCCAGCAGTCAGACTAGCGGGAGGGCCGGTGAGCAGTTCTTC
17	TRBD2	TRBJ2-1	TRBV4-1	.	CASSQGRASGNYNEQFF	TGCGCCAGCAGCCAAGGTCGAGCTAGCGGGAACTACAATGAGCAGTTCTTC
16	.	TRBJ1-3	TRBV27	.	CASTPGEEPEGNTIYF	TGTGCCAGCACACCGGGGGAGGAGCCGGAGGGAAACACCATATATTTT
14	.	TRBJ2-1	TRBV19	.	CASSTPSEYNEQFF	TGTGCCAGTAGTACCCCTAGCGAATACAATGAGCAGTTCTTC
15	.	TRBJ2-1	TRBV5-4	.	CASSRVARMDNEQFF	TGTGCCAGCAGCCGGGTGGCTAGAATGGACAATGAGCAGTTCTTC
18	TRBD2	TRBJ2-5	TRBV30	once	CAWTGLAGGHEYQETQYF	TGTGCCTGGACGGGACTAGCGGGAGGTCACGAGTACCAAGAGACCCAGTACTTC
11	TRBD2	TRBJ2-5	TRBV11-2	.	CASSPGRAQYF	TGTGCCAGCAGTCCCGGGAGGGCGCAGTACTTC
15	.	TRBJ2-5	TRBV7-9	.	CASSLAASRVETQYF	TGTGCCAGCAGCTTAGCAGCGTCGAGGGTAGAGACCCAGTACTTC
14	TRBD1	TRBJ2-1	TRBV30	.	CAWSVDRVYNEQFF	TGTGCCTGGAGTGTAGACAGGGTCTACAATGAGCAGTTCTTC
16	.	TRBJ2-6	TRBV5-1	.	CASSAHSSSGANVLTF	TGCGCCAGCAGCGCGCACAGTAGCTCTGGGGCCAACGTCCTGACTTTC
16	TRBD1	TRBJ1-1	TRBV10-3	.	CATIRDSNFMNTEAFF	TGTGCCACGATACGGGACAGCAATTTTATGAACACTGAAGCTTTCTTT
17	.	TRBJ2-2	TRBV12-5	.	CASGPHDRRARGGELFF	TGTGCTAGTGGTCCCCATGACAGGAGGGCGAGGGGCGGGGAGCTGTTTTTT
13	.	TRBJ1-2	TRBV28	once	CAILGLSNYGYTF	TGTGCCATCCTTGGGCTTTCCAACTATGGCTACACCTTC
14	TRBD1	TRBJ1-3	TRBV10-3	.	CAISQGQGGNTIYF	TGTGCCATCAGTCAAGGACAGGGAGGAAACACCATATATTTT
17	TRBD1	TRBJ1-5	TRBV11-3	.	CASSGSPRDRANQPQHF	TGTGCCAGCAGCGGGTCCCCAAGGGACAGGGCCAATCAGCCCCAGCATTTT
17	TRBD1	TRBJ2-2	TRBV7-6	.	CASSPKPGQGASGELFF	TGTGCCAGCAGCCCCAAACCGGGACAGGGGGCGTCCGGGGAGCTGTTTTTT
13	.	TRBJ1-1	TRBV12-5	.	CASGLRGNTEAFF	TGTGCTAGTGGTTTGCGGGGGAACACTGAAGCTTTCTTT
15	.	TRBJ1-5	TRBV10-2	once	CASSDRRYSNQPQHF	TGCGCCAGCAGTGACCGACGGTATAGCAATCAGCCCCAGCATTTT
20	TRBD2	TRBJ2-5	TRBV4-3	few	CASSQDGGSGTSGRQETQYF	TGCGCCAGCAGCCAAGATGGTGGCTCCGGGACTAGCGGGAGGCAAGAGACCCAGTACTTC
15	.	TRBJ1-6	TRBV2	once	CASSVGFGDTSPLHF	TGTGCCAGCTCGGTAGGGTTCGGCGATACTTCACCCCTCCACTTT
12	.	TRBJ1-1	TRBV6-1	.	CASLRANDRAFF	TGTGCCAGCCTGAGGGCGAATGATCGAGCTTTCTTT
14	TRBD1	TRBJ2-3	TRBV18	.	CASATGTGEDTQYF	TGTGCCAGCGCCACCGGGACAGGAGAAGATACGCAGTATTTT
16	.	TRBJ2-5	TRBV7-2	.	CASSYTEGSYQETQYF	TGTGCCAGCAGCTACACGGAGGGCAGCTACCAAGAGACCCAGTACTTC